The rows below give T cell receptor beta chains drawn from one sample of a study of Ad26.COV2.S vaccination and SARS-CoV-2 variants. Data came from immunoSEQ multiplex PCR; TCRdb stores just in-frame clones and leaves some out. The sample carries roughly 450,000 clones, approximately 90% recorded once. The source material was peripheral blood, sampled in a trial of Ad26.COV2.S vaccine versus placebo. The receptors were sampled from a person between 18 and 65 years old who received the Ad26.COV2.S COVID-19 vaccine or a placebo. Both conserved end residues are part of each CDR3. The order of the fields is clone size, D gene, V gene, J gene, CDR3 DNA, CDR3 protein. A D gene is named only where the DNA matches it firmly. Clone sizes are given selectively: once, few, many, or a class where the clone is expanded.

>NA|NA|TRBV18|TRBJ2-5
TGTGCCAGCTCACCAGGACTGCAAGAGACCCAGTACTTC
CASSPGLQETQYF
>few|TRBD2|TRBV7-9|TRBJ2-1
TGTGCCAGCAGCATGGGACTAGCGGGAGTATCCTACAATGAGCAGTTCTTC
CASSMGLAGVSYNEQFF
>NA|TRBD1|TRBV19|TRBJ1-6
TGTGCCAGTAGTACACTTCAACCGGGACAGGGGTCTTCACCCCTCCACTTT
CASSTLQPGQGSSPLHF
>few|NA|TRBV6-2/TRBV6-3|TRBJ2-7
TGTGCCAGCAGTTACTCGATCATAGGACAGTCAGCCGAGCAGTACTTC
CASSYSIIGQSAEQYF
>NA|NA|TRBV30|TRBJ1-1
TGTGCCTGGAGTGCGCATATGAACACTGAAGCTTTCTTT
CAWSAHMNTEAFF
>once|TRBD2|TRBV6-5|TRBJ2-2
TGTGCCAGCAGCCTCCCTAGGGGAGGGTCCGGGGAGCTGTTTTTT
CASSLPRGGSGELFF
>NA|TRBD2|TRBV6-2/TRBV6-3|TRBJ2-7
TGTGCCAGCAGCCGCCTGTTGCGGGAGACATACGAGCAGTACTTC
CASSRLLRETYEQYF
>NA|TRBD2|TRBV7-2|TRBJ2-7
TGTGCCAGCAGCTTAGCAGCGGGATCTCGCTACGAGCAGTACTTC
CASSLAAGSRYEQYF
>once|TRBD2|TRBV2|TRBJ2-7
TGTGCCAGCAGTACCCCTCTTAGCGGGGATTCCTACGAGCAGTACTTC
CASSTPLSGDSYEQYF
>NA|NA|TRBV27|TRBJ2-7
TGTGCCACCGGGACGGCAAGACACTACGAGCAGTACTTC
CATGTARHYEQYF
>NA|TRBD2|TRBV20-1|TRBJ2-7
TGCAGTGCTAGTCCCGGACTAGCGGGAGGGAGGAACGAGCAGTACTTC
CSASPGLAGGRNEQYF
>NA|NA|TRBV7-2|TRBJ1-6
TGTGCCAGCAGTCCCGAGGGGAGCTCCTATAATTCACCCCTCCACTTT
CASSPEGSSYNSPLHF
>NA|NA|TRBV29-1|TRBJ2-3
TGCAGCGTTGAAGACACAGATACGCAGTATTTT
CSVEDTDTQYF
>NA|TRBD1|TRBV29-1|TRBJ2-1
TGCAGCGTTGAAAGGGGACAGGGCTACAATGAGCAGTTCTTC
CSVERGQGYNEQFF
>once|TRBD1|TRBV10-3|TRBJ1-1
TGTGCCATCAGTGAGTACCAGGGGGGAGCTTTCTTT
CAISEYQGGAFF
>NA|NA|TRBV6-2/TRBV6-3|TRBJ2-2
TGTGCCAGCAGTTACCCCGGGATAGCGGAGGCGAACACCGGGGAGCTGTTTTTT
CASSYPGIAEANTGELFF
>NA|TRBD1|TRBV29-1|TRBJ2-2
TGCAGCGTAGCGGGACAGGGGAACACCGGGGAGCTGTTTTTT
CSVAGQGNTGELFF
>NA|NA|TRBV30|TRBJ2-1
TGTGCCTGGAGCGAAGGGGGAAATGAGCAGTTCTTC
CAWSEGGNEQFF
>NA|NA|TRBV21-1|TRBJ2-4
TGTGCCAGCAGCAGTCGACGGGTTTTAGCCAAAAACATTCAGTACTTC
CASSSRRVLAKNIQYF
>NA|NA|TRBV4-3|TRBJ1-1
TGCGCCAGCAGCCAAGATAGCCGAACGGGCATGAACACTGAAGCTTTCTTT
CASSQDSRTGMNTEAFF
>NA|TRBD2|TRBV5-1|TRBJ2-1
TGCGCCAGCAGCTTCGGACTAGCGGGGAGGGGTGGCGATGAGCAGTTCTTC
CASSFGLAGRGGDEQFF
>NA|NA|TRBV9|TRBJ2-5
TGTGCCAGCGGACCTACAGGGATCCAAGAGACCCAGTACTTC
CASGPTGIQETQYF
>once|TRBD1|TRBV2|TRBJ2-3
TGTGCCAGCACCGGACAGGGCGGACGCACAGATACGCAGTATTTT
CASTGQGGRTDTQYF
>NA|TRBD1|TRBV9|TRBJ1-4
TGTGCCAGCAGCGTAGACACCCACGGGACAGTGAAAGGCGGAAAACTGTTTTTT
CASSVDTHGTVKGGKLFF
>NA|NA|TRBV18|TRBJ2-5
TGTGCCAGCTCACTACAGGGTTCACAGACCCAGTACTTC
CASSLQGSQTQYF
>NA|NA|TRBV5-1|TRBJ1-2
TGCGCCAGCAGCTTTGTCCCAGAGACACGTATTAACTATGGCTACACCTTC
CASSFVPETRINYGYTF
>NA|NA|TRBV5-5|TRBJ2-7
TGTGCCAGCAGCCTCGATGGTGGGGGCTCCTACGAGCAGTACTTC
CASSLDGGGSYEQYF
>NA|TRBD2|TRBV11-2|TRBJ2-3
TGTGCCAGCAGCTTAGGGACTAGCGGGAGGGGCACAGATACGCAGTATTTT
CASSLGTSGRGTDTQYF
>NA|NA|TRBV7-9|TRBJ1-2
TGTGCCAGCAGCCGCCAGGACTATGGCTACACCTTC
CASSRQDYGYTF
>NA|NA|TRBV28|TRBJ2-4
TGTGCCAGCAGTCCCCTTCGTCGGGCGACAGGTTCCAAAAACATTCAGTACTTC
CASSPLRRATGSKNIQYF
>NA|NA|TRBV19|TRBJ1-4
TGTGCCAGTGCCAGGGACCTCAGCGATTCAACTAATGAAAAACTGTTTTTT
CASARDLSDSTNEKLFF
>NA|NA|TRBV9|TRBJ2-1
TGTGCCAGCAGTGGGCAGGGGGGCGGGTTCAACAATGAGCAGTTCTTC
CASSGQGGGFNNEQFF
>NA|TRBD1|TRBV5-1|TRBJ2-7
TGCGCCAGCAGCTTAGGGCCCACAGGGGCAGGCGAGCAGTACTTC
CASSLGPTGAGEQYF
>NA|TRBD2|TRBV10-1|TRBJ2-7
TGCGCCAAGACTAGCGGGGTAGAAACGAGCTCCTACGAGCAGTACTTC
CAKTSGVETSSYEQYF
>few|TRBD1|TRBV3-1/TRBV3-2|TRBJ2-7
TGTGCCAGCAGTTCGACAGGGGCCCTTCCCAACCTCTACGAGCAGTACTTC
CASSSTGALPNLYEQYF
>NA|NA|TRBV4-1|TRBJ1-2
TGCGCCAGCAGCCACCAACCAGGGGCGTCGGACGGCTACACCTTC
CASSHQPGASDGYTF
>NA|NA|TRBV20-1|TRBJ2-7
TGCAGTGCAGGCAGGGTACACGAGCAGTACTTC
CSAGRVHEQYF
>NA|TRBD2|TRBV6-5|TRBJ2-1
TGTGCCAGCAGTTTTTTTAGCGGGAGGGAGGGATATGAGCAGTTCTTC
CASSFFSGREGYEQFF
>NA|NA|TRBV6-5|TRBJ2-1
TGTGCCAGCAGTTACTCTGGGGGCTCCTACAATGAGCAGTTCTTC
CASSYSGGSYNEQFF
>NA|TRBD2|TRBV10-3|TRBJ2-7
TGTGCCATCAGTGAACGGACTAGCGGTTCCTACGAGCAGTACTTC
CAISERTSGSYEQYF
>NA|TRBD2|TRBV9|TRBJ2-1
TGTGCCAGCAGCGTAGCTTACCCAGCGGGATACAATGAGCAGTTCTTC
CASSVAYPAGYNEQFF
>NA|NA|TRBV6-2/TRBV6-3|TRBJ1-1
TGTGCCAGCAGTAACGCTGGAGTGGTGTCGGCTTTCTTT
CASSNAGVVSAFF
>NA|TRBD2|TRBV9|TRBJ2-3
TGTGCCAGCAGCGCAGGACTAGCGGGAGCAACAGATACGCAGTATTTT
CASSAGLAGATDTQYF
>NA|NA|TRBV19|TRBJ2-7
TGTGCCAACCGACCGGGGTTGCGGACCTACGAGCAGTACTTC
CANRPGLRTYEQYF
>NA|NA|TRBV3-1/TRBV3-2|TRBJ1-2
TGTGCCAGCAGCCAAGGAGCCACAGCTGCCTACACCTTC
CASSQGATAAYTF
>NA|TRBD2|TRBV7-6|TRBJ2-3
TGTGCCAGCAGCTCCCAGACTAGCGGATGGAGAAGGGATACGCAGTATTTT
CASSSQTSGWRRDTQYF
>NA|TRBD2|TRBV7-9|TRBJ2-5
TGTGCCAGCAGCTTCCCTCGACTAGCCCAAGAGACCCAGTACTTC
CASSFPRLAQETQYF
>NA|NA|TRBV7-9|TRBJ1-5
TGTGCCAGCAGCTTAAGTACAAGTAGCAATCAGCCCCAGCATTTT
CASSLSTSSNQPQHF
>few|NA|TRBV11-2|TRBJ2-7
TGTGCCAGCAGCTTAGGCGGTCCAACCTACGAGCAGTACTTC
CASSLGGPTYEQYF